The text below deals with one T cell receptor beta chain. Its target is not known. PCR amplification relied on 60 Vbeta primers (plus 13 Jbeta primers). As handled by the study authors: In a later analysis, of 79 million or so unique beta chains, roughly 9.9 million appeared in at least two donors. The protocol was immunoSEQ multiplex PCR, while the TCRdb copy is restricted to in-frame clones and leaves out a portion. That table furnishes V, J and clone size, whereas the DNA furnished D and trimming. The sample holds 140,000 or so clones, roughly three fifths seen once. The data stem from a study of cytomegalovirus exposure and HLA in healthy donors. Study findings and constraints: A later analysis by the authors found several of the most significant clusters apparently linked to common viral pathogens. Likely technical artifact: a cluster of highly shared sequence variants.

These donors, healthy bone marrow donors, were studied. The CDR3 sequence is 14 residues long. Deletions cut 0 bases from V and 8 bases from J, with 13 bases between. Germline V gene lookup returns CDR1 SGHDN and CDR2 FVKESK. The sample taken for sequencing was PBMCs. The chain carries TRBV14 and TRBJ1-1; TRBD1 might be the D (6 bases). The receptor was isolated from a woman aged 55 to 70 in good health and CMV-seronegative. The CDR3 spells CASSQDLGGTEAFF. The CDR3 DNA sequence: TGTGCCAGCAGCCAAGATTTGGGAGGGACAGAAGCTTTCTTT.